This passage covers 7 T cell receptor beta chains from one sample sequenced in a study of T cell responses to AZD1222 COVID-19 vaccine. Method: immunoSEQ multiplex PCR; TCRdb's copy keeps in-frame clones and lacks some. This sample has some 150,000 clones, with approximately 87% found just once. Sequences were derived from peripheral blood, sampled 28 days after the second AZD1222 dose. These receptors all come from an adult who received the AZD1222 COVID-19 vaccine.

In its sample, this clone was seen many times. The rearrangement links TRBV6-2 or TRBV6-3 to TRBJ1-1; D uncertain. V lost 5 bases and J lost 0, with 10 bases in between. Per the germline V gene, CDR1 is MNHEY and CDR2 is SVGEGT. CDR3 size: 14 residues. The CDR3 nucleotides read TGTGCCAGCAGTAACACAAGGATGAACACTGAAGCTTTCTTT. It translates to CASSNTRMNTEAFF.

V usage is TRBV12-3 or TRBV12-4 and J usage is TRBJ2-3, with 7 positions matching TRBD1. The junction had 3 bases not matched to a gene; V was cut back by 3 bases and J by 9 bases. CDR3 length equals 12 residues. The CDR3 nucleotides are TGTGCCAGCAGTTTCCCGACAGGGACGCAGTATTTT. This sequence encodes CASSFPTGTQYF.

The CDR3 nucleotides are TGCGCCAGCAGCCCCCCCCAGGGGGTCTACTATGGCTACACCTTC. This encodes CASSPPQGVYYGYTF. V gene TRBV4-1 combines with J gene TRBJ1-2, with 7 nucleotides matching TRBD1. Germline assignment: CDR1 MGHRA and CDR2 YSYEKL. The ends lost 4 bases at V and 3 bases at J; junction bases unmatched: 8. The CDR3 is 15 residues long.

The CDR3 here is CAWNTDRPLSQPQHF. The CDR3 bases are TGTGCCTGGAACACCGACAGGCCCCTGAGTCAGCCCCAGCATTTT. This rearrangement joins TRBV30 to TRBJ1-5; a weak D match, TRBD1 (6 bases). CDR1 GTSNPN and CDR2 SVGIG come from the germline V gene (reference sequence). The CDR3 is 15 amino acids. Trimming shortened V by 4 bases and J by 6 bases, and 19 bases separated the two germline ends.

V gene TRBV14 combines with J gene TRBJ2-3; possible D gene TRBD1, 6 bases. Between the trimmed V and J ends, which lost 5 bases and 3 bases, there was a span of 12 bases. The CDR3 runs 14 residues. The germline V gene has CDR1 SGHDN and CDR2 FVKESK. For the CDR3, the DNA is TGTGCCAGCAGCTACACCACAGGGACAGATACGCAGTATTTT. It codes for CASSYTTGTDTQYF. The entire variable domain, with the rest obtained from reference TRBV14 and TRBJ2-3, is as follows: EAGVTQFPSHSVIEKGQTVTLRCDPISGHDNLYWYRRVMGKEIKFLLHFVKESKQDESGMPNNRFLAERTGGTYSTLKVQPAELEDSGVYFCASSYTTGTDTQYFGPGTRLTVL.

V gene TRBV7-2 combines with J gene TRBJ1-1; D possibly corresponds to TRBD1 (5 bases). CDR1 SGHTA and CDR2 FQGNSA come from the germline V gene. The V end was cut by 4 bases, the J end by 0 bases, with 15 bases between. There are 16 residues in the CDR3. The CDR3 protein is CASSSRGASMNTEAFF. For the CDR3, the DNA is TGTGCCAGCAGCTCGAGAGGGGCATCCATGAACACTGAAGCTTTCTTT. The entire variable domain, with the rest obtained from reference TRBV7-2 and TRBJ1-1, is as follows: GAGVSQSPSNKVTEKGKDVELRCDPISGHTALYWYRQSLGQGLEFLIYFQGNSAPDKSGLPSDRFSAERTGGSVSTLTIQRTQQEDSAVYLCASSSRGASMNTEAFFGQGTRLTVV.

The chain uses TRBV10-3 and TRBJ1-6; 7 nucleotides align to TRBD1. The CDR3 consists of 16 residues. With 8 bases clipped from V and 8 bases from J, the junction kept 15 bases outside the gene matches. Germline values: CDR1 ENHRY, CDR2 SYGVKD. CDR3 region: CAISSGPDREDSPLHF. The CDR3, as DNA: TGTGCCATCTCAAGTGGACCCGACAGGGAGGATTCACCCCTCCACTTT.